This TCR beta chain came from a study of T-cell reconstitution after alpha-beta-depleted transplantation in children. The TCRbeta library was prepared with unique molecular identifiers. TCRdb processed the PCR reads anew with MiXCR; each CDR3 protein has one entry. The repertoire has 490,000 or so distinct CDR3 sequences, approximately 12% of them found once; the top ten carry under 7%. This clonotype has more than one count but fewer than ten. The germline V gene has CDR1 MNHEY and CDR2 SVGEGT. The CDR3 contains 14 residues. V was shortened by 8 bases and J by 0 bases, with 14 bases between the two germline ends.

Sequenced material: PBMCs from the stem cell graft donor, taken from the stem cell graft. The sequence derives from a human donor who donated a stem cell graft to a child with combined immunodeficiency. The chain joins TRBV6-2 or TRBV6-3 to TRBJ2-7; D not resolved. In nucleotides, the CDR3 is TGTGCCAGCCTAATGGGCGGTTTCTCCTACGAGCAGTACTTC. Protein product: CASLMGGFSYEQYF.